What follows is one T cell receptor (beta chain) and its context. V shed 1 base and J shed 2 bases, with 14 bases lying between them. Germline V lookup: CDR1 SNHLY, CDR2 FYNNEI. The CDR3 totals 16 residues. PCR involved 60 Vbeta and 13 Jbeta primers. Data came from immunoSEQ multiplex PCR; TCRdb stores just in-frame clones and leaves some out. The sample consists of roughly 120,000 clones, 80% of them appearing once. This specimen comes from a study of cytomegalovirus exposure and HLA in healthy donors. The J gene is TRBJ1-1, the V gene TRBV2; D possibly corresponds to TRBD1 (5 bases). Sequenced material: PBMCs. The TCR originated in a male donor in good health and CMV-seronegative. CDR3 DNA: TGTGCCAGCAGTGAAGTGGCAGGGACTTTCAACACTGAAGCTTTCTTT. It translates to CASSEVAGTFNTEAFF. Full variable domain (rest looked up from reference TRBV2 and TRBJ1-1): EPEVTQTPSHQVTQMGQEVILRCVPISNHLYFYWYRQILGQKVEFLVSFYNNEISEKSEIFDDQFSVERPDGSNFTLKIRSTKLEDSAMYFCASSEVAGTFNTEAFFGQGTRLTVV.